This T cell receptor (beta chain) emerged from a study of OX40 agonist ivuxolimab in advanced cancers. Trimming stripped 0 bases from V and 7 bases from J, with 7 bases between. The germline V gene has CDR1 MNHEY and CDR2 SVGAGI. The CDR3 contains 13 residues. At cycle 4 day 1, cycle 7 day 1, and baseline, blood was sampled. Study-level points and caveats: Determination of antigen specificity was not performed for the expanded peripheral T cells.

In regard to this clone: Its antigen is not known.

Sequencing was performed with immunoSEQ multiplex PCR; in TCRdb, only in-frame clones are kept and a portion is missing. The sample holds around 72,000 clones, roughly 89% seen once. This material consisted of CD4+ or CD8+ T cells sorted from blood, taken in a trial of the OX40 agonist ivuxolimab. The TCR originated in an adult with an advanced solid tumor such as melanoma, head and neck, liver or kidney cancer. J is TRBJ2-4 and V is TRBV6-5; D is possibly TRBD1 (6 bases). CDR3 region: CASSYSGANIQYF. DNA of the CDR3: TGTGCCAGCAGTTACTCGGGGGCTAACATTCAGTACTTC.